This TCR beta chain was retrieved from a study of OX40 agonist ivuxolimab in advanced cancers. Study-wide findings and caveats: Normalized expansion of T-cell clones was also low for some nonresponders.

Repertoires were generated with immunoSEQ multiplex PCR, while TCRdb's copy carries only in-frame clones and drops some. Of about 78,000 clones listed, about 80% are singletons. This clone was observed a single time. The target antigen is unknown. The CDR3 runs to 15 residues. Deletions cut 7 bases from V and 4 bases from J, with 17 bases between. CDR1 and CDR2 from the germline V gene are MDHEN and SYDVKM. The sequencing here drew on CD4+ or CD8+ T cells sorted from blood, taken in a trial of the OX40 agonist ivuxolimab. The TCR was taken from an adult with an advanced solid tumor such as melanoma, head and neck, liver or kidney cancer. The J gene is TRBJ1-3, the V gene TRBV28; no reliable D call. The CDR3 is CASTSGPFTGNTIYF. For the CDR3, the DNA is TGTGCCAGCACCTCCGGACCCTTTACCGGAAACACCATATATTTT.